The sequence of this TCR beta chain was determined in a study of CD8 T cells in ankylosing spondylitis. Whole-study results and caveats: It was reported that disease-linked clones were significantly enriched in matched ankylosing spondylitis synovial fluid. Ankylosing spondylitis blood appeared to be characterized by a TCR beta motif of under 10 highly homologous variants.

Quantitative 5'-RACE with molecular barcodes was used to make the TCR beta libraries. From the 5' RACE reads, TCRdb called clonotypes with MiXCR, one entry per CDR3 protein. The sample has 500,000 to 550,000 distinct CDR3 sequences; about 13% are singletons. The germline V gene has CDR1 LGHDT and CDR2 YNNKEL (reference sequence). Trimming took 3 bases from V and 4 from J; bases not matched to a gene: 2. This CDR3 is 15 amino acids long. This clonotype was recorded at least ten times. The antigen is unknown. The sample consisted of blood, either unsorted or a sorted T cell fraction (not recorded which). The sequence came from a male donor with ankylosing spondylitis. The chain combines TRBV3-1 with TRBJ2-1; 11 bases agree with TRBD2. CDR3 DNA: TGTGCCAGCAGCCAGGGACTAGCGGCATACAATGAGCAGTTCTTC. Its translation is CASSQGLAAYNEQFF.